This T cell receptor beta chain was captured in a study of T cells of healthy individuals (dated by TCRdb to the late 2010s). Comments on this clonotype: The antigen it recognizes is unknown. Base qualities are not recorded, but no much larger clone differs from it by a single base.

Including cysteine and phenylalanine, the CDR3 has 16 amino acids. The sequence is cut down to CDR3 DNA, 48 bases in frame from base 1. Clipping removes 7 bases from V and 6 bases from J, with 16 as the unmatched junction base count. Looking up the germline V gene yields CDR1 MNHEY and CDR2 SVGAGI. The library relied on 5' RACE. Sequenced on an Illumina MiSeq. TCRdb reprocessed the public reads (quality trimming at Q25 with fastp, clone calling with MiXCR) and kept in-frame beta chains. Entries that share a CDR3 protein sequence are merged under the most common genes and DNA. This sample has tens of thousands of distinct CDR3 sequences in its table, and roughly 15% of those were observed once. The top ten clonotypes cover about 4.4% of the sample.

The chain was built from TRBV6-5 and TRBJ2-3; 7 junctional bases match TRBD2. This receptor was taken from a human donor in good health. The bases read TGTGCCAGCACCTCACGCCCGGGACTACCGGTGGATACGCAGTATTTT. This yields the protein CASTSRPGLPVDTQYF.